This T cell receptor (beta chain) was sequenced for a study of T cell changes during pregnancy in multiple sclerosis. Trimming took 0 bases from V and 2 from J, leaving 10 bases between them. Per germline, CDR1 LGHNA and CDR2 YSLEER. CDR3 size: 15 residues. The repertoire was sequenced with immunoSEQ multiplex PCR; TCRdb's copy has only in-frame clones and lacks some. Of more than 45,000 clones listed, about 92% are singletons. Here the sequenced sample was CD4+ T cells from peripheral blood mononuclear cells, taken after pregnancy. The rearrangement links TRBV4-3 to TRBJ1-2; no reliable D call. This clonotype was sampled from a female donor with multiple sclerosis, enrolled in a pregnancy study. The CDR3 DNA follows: TGCGCCAGCAGCCAAGATTATCCGAGGAACTATGGCTACACCTTC. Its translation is CASSQDYPRNYGYTF.